This T cell receptor beta chain was sequenced during a study of cytomegalovirus exposure and HLA in healthy donors. J lost 2 bases, V lost 5 bases, and 7 bases had no gene match. CDR3 length: 15 residues. Germline V CDR1 and CDR2: LNHDA, SQIVND (reference sequence). Findings and limits, study-wide: Confirmation in vitro established that a few CMV-associated chains were specific for CMV antigens. According to a subsequent analysis, TCR clusters identified in the first cohort showed a tendency to co-occur across the roughly 120 validation repertoires. Rarity held for most TCR sequences, but there were some public TCRs that occurred in many donors. The study designated fewer than 200 TCR beta chains cytomegalovirus-associated.

This table comes from immunoSEQ multiplex PCR, and its TCRdb copy is limited to in-frame clones, with some not included. The sample lists around 120,000 clones; 86% were seen once. Concerning this clone itself: Its target is unknown.

Material for sequencing was PBMCs. This sequence joins TRBV19 and TRBJ2-7; 9 bases map to TRBD1. The TCR comes from a man between 18 and 35 years old in good health and CMV-seronegative. CDR3 in amino acids: CASSSAGTGPYEQYF. CDR3 in DNA: TGTGCCAGTAGTTCGGCCGGGACAGGGCCCTACGAGCAGTACTTC.